This T cell receptor beta chain was recovered during a study of blood T cell repertoires in COVID-19. Study-wide background: Spain, Italy and the United States supplied samples that represented acute and convalescent COVID-19. Sample material is recorded as cDNA or gDNA derived from T cells, B-cell-depleted T cells, or PBMCs.

Allocation to cohorts depended on clinical history reported by the participants. Symptom resolution, clearance, or two negative PCRs marked donors in Cohort 3 as recovered. V gave up 0 bases and J gave up 1 base; unmatched junction bases: 8. Germline loops: CDR1 SGDLS, CDR2 YYNGEE. This CDR3 has 17 amino acids. Profiled with immunoSEQ multiplex PCR; TCRdb holds only in-frame clones, not every one. The sample contains around 220,000 clones, about 83% of which appear only once. The clonotype was recovered from a woman aged 40 to 55 who had recovered from COVID-19. The sequenced sample consisted of PBMCs or T cells enriched from blood (not recorded which). The rearrangement uses TRBV9 and TRBJ2-5; TRBD2 aligns across 8 bases. The CDR3 nucleotides are TGTGCCAGCAGCGTAGCGGGTAGCGGGGTACTCCAAGAGACCCAGTACTTC. Protein sequence: CASSVAGSGVLQETQYF.